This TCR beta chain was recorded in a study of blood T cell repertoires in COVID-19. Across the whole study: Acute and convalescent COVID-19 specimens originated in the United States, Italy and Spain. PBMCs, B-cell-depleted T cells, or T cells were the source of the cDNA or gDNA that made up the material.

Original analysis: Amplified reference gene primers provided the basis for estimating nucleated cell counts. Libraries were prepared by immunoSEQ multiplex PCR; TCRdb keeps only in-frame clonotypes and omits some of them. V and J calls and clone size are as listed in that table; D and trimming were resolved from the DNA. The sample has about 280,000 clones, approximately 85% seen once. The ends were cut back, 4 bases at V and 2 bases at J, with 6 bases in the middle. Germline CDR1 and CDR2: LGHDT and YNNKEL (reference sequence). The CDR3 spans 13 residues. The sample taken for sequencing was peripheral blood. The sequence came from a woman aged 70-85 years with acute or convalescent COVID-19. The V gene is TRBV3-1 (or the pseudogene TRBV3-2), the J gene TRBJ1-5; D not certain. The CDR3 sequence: CASSLRGNQPQHF. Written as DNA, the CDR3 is TGTGCCAGCAGCCTGAGGGGCAATCAGCCCCAGCATTTT.